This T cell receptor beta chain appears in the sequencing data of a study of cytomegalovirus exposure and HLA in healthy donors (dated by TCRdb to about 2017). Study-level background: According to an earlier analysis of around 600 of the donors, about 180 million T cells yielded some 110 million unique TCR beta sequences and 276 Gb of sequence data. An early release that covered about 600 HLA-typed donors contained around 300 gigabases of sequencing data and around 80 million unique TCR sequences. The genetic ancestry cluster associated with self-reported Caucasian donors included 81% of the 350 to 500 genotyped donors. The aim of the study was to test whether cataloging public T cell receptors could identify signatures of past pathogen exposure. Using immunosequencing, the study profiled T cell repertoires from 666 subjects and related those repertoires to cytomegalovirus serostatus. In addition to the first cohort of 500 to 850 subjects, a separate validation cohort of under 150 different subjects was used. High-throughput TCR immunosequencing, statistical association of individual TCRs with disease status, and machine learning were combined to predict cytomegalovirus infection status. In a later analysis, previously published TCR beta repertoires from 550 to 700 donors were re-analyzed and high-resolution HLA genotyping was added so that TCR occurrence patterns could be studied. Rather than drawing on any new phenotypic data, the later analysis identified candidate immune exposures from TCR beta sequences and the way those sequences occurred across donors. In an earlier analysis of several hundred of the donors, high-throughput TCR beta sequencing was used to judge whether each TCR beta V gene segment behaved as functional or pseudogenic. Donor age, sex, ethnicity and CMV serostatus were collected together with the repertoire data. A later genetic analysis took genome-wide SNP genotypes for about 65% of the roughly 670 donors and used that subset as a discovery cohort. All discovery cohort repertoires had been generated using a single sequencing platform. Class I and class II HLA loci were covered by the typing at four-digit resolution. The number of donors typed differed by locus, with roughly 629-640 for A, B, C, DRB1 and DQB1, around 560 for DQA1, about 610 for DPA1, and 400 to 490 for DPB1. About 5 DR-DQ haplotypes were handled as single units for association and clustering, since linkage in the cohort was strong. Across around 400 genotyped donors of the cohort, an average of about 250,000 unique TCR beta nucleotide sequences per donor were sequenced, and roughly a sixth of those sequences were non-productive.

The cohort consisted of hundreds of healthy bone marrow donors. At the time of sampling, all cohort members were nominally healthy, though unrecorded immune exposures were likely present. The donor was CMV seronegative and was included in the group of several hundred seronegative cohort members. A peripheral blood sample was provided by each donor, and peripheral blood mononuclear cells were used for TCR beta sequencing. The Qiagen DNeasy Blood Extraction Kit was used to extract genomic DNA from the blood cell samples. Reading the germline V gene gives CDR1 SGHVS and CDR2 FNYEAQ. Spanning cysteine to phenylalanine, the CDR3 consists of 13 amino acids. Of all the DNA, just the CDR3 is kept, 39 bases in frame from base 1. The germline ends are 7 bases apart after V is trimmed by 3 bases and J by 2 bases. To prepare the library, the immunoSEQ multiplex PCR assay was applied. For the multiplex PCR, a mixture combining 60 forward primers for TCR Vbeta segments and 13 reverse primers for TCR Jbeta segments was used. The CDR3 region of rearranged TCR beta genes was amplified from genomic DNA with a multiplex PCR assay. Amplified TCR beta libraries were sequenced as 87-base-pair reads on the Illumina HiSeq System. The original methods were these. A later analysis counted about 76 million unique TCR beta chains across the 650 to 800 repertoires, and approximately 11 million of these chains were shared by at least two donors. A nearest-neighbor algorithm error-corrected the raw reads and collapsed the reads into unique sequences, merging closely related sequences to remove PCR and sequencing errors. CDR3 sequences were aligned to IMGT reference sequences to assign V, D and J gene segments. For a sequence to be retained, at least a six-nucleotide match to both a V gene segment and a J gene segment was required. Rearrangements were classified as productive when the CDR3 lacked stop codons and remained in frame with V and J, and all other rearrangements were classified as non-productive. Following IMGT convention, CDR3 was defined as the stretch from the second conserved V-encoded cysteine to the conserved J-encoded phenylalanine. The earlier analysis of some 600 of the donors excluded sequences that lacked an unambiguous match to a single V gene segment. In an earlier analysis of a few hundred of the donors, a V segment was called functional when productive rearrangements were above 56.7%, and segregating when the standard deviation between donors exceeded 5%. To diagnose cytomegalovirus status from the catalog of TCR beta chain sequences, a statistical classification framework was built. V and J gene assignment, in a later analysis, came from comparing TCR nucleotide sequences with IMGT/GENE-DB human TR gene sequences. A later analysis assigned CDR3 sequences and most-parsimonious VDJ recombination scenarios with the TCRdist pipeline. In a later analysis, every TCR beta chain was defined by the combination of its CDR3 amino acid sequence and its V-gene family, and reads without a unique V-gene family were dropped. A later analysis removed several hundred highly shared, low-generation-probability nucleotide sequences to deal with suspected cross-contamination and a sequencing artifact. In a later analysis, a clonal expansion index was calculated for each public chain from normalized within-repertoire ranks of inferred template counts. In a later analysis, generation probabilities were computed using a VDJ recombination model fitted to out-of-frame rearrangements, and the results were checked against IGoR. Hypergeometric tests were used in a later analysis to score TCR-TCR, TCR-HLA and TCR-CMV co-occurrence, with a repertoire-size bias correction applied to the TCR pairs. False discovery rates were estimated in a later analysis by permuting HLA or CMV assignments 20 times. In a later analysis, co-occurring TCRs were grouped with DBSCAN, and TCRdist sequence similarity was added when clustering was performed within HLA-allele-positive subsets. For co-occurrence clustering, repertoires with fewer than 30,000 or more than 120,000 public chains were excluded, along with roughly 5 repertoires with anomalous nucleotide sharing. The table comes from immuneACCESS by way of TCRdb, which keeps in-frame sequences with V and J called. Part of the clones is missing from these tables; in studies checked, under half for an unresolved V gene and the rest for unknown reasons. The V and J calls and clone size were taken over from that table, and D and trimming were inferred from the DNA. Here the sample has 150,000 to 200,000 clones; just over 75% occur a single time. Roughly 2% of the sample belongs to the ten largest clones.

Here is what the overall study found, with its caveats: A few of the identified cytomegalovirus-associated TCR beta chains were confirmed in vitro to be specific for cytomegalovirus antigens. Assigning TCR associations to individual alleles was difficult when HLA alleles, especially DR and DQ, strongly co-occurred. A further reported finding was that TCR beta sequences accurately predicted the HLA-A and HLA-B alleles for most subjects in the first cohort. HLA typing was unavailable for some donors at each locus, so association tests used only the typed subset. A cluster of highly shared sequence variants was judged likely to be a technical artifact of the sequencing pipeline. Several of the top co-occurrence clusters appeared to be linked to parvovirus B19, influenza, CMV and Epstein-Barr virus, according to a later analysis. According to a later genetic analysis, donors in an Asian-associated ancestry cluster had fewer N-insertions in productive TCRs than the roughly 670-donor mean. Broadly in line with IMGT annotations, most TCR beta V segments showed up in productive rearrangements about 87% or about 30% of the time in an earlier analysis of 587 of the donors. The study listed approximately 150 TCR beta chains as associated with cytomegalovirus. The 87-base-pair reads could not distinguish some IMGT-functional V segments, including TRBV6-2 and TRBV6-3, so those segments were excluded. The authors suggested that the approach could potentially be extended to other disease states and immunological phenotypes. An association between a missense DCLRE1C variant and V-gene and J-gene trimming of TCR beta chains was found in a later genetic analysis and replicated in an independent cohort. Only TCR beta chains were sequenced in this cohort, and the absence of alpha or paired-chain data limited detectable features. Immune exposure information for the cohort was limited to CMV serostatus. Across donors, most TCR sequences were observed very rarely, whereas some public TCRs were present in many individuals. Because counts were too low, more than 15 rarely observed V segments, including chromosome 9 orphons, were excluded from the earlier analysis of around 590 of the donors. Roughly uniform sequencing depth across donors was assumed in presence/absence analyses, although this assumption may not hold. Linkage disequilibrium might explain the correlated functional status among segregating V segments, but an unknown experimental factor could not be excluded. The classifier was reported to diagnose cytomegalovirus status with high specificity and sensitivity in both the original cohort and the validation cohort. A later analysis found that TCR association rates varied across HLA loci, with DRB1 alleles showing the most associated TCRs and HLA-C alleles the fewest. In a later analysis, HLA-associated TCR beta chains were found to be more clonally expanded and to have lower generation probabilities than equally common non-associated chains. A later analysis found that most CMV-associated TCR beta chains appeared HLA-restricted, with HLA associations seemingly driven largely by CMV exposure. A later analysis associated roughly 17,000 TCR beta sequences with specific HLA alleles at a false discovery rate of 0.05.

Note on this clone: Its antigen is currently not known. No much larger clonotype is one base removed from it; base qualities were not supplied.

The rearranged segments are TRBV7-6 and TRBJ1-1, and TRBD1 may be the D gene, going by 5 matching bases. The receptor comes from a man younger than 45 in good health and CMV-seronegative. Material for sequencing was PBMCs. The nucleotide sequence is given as TGTGCCAGCAGCTTGCAGGGTAACACTGAAGCTTTCTTT. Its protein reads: CASSLQGNTEAFF.